This T cell receptor beta chain appears in the sequencing data of a study of blood T cells in healthy people across ages. This clonotype was counted only a few times. A sample-barcoded 5' primer and a J-beta primer mix were used in a second PCR of about 7 to 12 cycles. One entry per CDR3 protein results from TCRdb running MiXCR on the 5' RACE reads. This sample has fewer than 800,000 distinct CDR3 sequences; around half occur once, and the top ten carry about 32%. The receptor was isolated from a woman aged 60-75 years in good health. Sequenced sample: blood.

CDR3 nucleotides: TGCAGCGTTGAAGGCAAGGGTGAAAACATTCAGTACTTC. It specifies CSVEGKGENIQYF. This chain joins TRBV29-1 and TRBJ2-4, with D uncertain. Trimming stripped 1 base from V and 5 bases from J, with 9 bases between. Germline CDR1 SQVTM, CDR2 ANQGSEA. The CDR3 consists of 13 residues.